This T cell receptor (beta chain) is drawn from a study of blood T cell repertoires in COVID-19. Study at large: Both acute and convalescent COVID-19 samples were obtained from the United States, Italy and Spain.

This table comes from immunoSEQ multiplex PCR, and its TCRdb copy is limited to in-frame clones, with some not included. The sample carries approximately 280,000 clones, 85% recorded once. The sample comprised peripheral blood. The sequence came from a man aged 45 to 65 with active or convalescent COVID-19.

The CDR3 bases are TGTGCCAGCAGCTTGGGGGTAGCGTCGGGCAATGAGCAGTTCTTC. It encodes CASSLGVASGNEQFF. The J gene is TRBJ2-1, the V gene TRBV5-5, with D perhaps matching TRBD2 (5 bases). Germline V gene lookup returns CDR1 SGHKS and CDR2 YYEKEE (reference sequence). Between the trimmed V and J ends, which lost 0 bases and 6 bases, there was a span of 13 bases. This CDR3 region has 15 residues. The whole variable domain, remainder taken from reference TRBV5-5 and TRBJ2-1, is DAGVTQSPTHLIKTRGQQVTLRCSPISGHKSVSWYQQVLGQGPQFIFQYYEKEERGRGNFPDRFSARQFPNYSSELNVNALLLGDSALYLCASSLGVASGNEQFFGPGTRLTVL.